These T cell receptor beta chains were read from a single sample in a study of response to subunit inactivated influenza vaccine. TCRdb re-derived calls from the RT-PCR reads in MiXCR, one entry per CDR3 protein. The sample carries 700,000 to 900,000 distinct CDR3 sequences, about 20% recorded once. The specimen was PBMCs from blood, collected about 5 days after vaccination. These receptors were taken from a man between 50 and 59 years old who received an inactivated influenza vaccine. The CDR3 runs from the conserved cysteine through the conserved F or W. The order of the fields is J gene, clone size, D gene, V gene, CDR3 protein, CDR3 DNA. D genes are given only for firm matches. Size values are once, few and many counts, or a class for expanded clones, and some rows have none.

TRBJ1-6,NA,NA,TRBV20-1,CSARTGRTTNSPLHF,TGCAGTGCTAGAACAGGGCGTACGACTAATTCACCCCTCCACTTT
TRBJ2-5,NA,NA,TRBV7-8,CASSVGGTIKETQYF,TGTGCCAGCAGTGTCGGGGGGACAATTAAAGAGACCCAGTACTTC
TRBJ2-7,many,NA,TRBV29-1,CSVESGRFEQYF,TGCAGCGTTGAGAGCGGCAGGTTCGAGCAGTACTTC
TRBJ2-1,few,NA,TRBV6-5,CASSYLGGGYHEQFF,TGTGCCAGCAGTTACCTAGGGGGAGGCTATCATGAGCAGTTCTTC
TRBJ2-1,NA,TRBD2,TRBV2,CASSGIVRGGNEQFF,TGTGCCAGCAGTGGCATAGTGCGGGGGGGCAATGAGCAGTTCTTC
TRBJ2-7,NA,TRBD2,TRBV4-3,CASSRETSAPYEQYF,TGCGCCAGCAGCCGTGAGACTAGCGCGCCCTACGAGCAGTACTTC
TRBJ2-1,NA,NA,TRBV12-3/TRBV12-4,CASSEGANEQFF,TGTGCCAGCAGTGAGGGAGCGAATGAGCAGTTCTTC
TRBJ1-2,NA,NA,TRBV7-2,CASSDRVRGHGYTF,TGTGCCAGCAGCGATAGAGTCCGGGGGCACGGCTACACCTTC
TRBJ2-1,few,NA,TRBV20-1,CSAGRISEQFF,TGCAGTGCGGGAAGAATAAGTGAGCAGTTCTTC
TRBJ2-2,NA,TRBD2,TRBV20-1,CSARNLAGEGLGTGELFF,TGCAGTGCTAGAAACCTAGCGGGAGAGGGGCTGGGCACCGGGGAGCTGTTTTTT
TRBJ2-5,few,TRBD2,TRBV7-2,CASSIGLAQETQYF,TGTGCCAGCAGCATCGGACTAGCTCAAGAGACCCAGTACTTC
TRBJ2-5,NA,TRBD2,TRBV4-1,CASSQEVASGAQETQYF,TGCGCCAGCAGCCAAGAAGTGGCTAGCGGGGCCCAAGAGACCCAGTACTTC
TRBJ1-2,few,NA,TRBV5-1,CASSEDSFIPHF,TGCGCCAGCAGCGAGGACAGCTTTATACCTCATTTC
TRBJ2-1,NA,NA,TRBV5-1,CASSQGGLDYNEQFF,TGCGCCAGCAGCCAGGGGGGACTCGACTACAATGAGCAGTTCTTC
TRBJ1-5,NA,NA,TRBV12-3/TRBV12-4,CASSFRTAPYKRNQPQHF,TGTGCCAGCAGTTTCAGGACAGCCCCTTACAAGCGCAATCAGCCCCAGCATTTT
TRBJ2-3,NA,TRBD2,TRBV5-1,CASSSDLGGGVTQYF,TGCGCCAGCAGCTCGGACTTGGGGGGGGGAGTGACGCAGTATTTT
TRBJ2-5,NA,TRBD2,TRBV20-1,CSGEKPAGGVYKETQYF,TGCAGTGGAGAGAAACCAGCGGGGGGAGTCTACAAAGAGACCCAGTACTTC
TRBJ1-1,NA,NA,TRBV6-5,CASSYSTKGRTEAFF,TGTGCCAGCAGTTACTCGACCAAAGGGAGGACTGAAGCTTTCTTT
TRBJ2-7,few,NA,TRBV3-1,CASSPGPRNYEQYF,TGTGCCAGCAGCCCAGGCCCAAGGAACTACGAGCAGTACTTC
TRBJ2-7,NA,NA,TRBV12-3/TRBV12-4,CASSPGPQYEQYF,TGTGCCAGCAGCCCGGGACCGCAATACGAGCAGTACTTC
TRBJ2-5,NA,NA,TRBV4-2,CASSQEGPAETQYF,TGTGCCAGCAGCCAAGAGGGACCCGCAGAGACCCAGTACTTC
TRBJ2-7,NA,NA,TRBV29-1,CSGWNRDEQYF,TGCAGCGGGTGGAACAGGGACGAGCAGTACTTC
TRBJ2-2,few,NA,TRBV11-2,CASSSGYTGGELFF,TGTGCCAGCAGCTCGGGCTACACCGGTGGGGAGCTGTTTTTT
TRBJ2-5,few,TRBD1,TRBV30,CAWRSPGQQETQYF,TGTGCCTGGAGGTCCCCGGGACAGCAAGAGACCCAGTACTTC
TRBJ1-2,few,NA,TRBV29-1,CSVPGFDGYTF,TGCAGCGTACCAGGGTTCGACGGCTACACCTTC
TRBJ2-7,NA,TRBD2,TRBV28,CASMRGYEQYF,TGTGCCAGCATGCGGGGGTACGAGCAGTACTTC
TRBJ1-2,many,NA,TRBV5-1,CASSREPDRAYGYTF,TGCGCCAGCAGCCGTGAGCCGGACAGAGCCTATGGCTACACCTTC
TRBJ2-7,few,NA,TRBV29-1,CSAKAPGDYEQYF,TGCAGCGCTAAGGCCCCGGGAGACTACGAGCAGTACTTC
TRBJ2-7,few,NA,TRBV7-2,CASSSPKAPIEQYF,TGTGCCAGCAGCTCCCCAAAGGCTCCAATCGAGCAGTACTTC
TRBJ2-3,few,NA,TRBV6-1,CASQASVFTDTQYF,TGTGCCAGCCAAGCTAGCGTATTCACAGATACGCAGTATTTT
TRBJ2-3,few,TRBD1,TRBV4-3,CASSPGTAWGMSTDTQYF,TGCGCCAGCAGCCCCGGGACAGCATGGGGGATGAGCACAGATACGCAGTATTTT